These 8 T cell receptor beta chains were sequenced from one sample in a study of early T cells in non-severe SARS-CoV-2 infection. Using its own MiXCR run on the 5' RACE reads, TCRdb lists one record per CDR3 protein. The sample includes roughly 40,000 distinct CDR3 sequences, less than 6.5% seen only once; the top ten take approximately 7.5%. The sequencing used whole blood, collected at baseline. These receptors were taken from an adult who was a healthcare worker with PCR-confirmed SARS-CoV-2 infection or an uninfected control (not recorded which).

This clonotype showed up many times. This sequence joins TRBV28 and TRBJ2-7; D remains ambiguous. V lost 3 bases and J 0 bases, leaving 6 bases between the germline ends. Germline assignment: CDR1 MDHEN and CDR2 SYDVKM. The CDR3 length is 13 residues. CDR3 amino acids: CASSLTPSYEQYF. In DNA, the CDR3 is TGTGCCAGCAGTTTGACGCCCTCCTACGAGCAGTACTTC.

This clonotype was counted between two and nine times. The rearrangement joins TRBV28 to TRBJ1-2; D gene unclear. V shed 9 bases and J shed 3 bases, with 14 bases lying between them. CDR1 MDHEN and CDR2 SYDVKM come from the germline V gene. This CDR3 comprises 13 residues. This CDR3 is CASSEGADYGYTF. The CDR3, as DNA: TGTGCCAGTTCAGAGGGCGCCGACTATGGCTACACCTTC.

The chain couples TRBV20-1 to TRBJ2-1; D is uncertain. Germline lookup yields CDR1 DFQATT and CDR2 SNEGSKA (reference sequence). The length of the CDR3 is 14 residues. Trimming shortened V by 3 bases and J by 0 bases, and 9 bases separated the two germline ends. Written as DNA, the CDR3 is TGCAGTGCTAGCTCAGTACTCTCCTACAATGAGCAGTTCTTC. Its translation is CSASSVLSYNEQFF.

This clonotype was seen many times. This chain uses TRBV27 with TRBJ1-2, with TRBD1 matching over 12 bases. Trimming took 1 base from V and 8 from J; bases not matched to a gene: 8. The germline V gene has CDR1 MNHEY and CDR2 SMNVEV (reference sequence). This CDR3 region has 16 residues. This chain's CDR3 is CASSLFSPGQGAGYTF. In DNA form, the CDR3 reads TGTGCCAGCAGTTTATTTAGTCCGGGACAGGGGGCGGGCTACACCTTC.

The rearrangement joins TRBV7-2 to TRBJ2-4; D unclear. Germline-derived CDR1 and CDR2 are SGHTA and FQGNSA. The V gene lost 1 base and the J gene lost 7 bases, with 2 bases spanning the gap. The length of the CDR3 is 11 residues. Written as DNA, the CDR3 is TGTGCCAGCAGCTTAGTGAACATTCAGTACTTC. Its protein is CASSLVNIQYF.

In this sample, this clonotype turned up many times. The chain links TRBV7-9 to TRBJ1-2, with D possibly being TRBD1 (5 bases). Germline V gives CDR1 SEHNR, CDR2 FQNEAQ (reference sequence). The CDR3 loop spans 16 amino acids. Trimming removed 0 bases at V and 4 bases at J, with 15 bases between. The CDR3 DNA is TGTGCCAGCAGCTTAGCAGTTCAGACAGACGGCTATGGCTACACCTTC. Its protein product is CASSLAVQTDGYGYTF.

This chain uses TRBV7-9 with TRBJ1-5; D is unresolved. Germline V gives CDR1 SEHNR, CDR2 FQNEAQ (reference sequence). With 1 base removed from V and 7 bases from J, the gap between germline ends came to 11 bases. The CDR3 contains 14 residues. CDR3 in amino acids: CASSLDGSGQPQHF. The CDR3 bases are TGTGCCAGCAGCTTAGACGGATCTGGGCAGCCCCAGCATTTT.

The chain links TRBV11-2 to TRBJ2-7, with D perhaps assigned TRBD1 or TRBD2 (5 bases each). The CDR3 extends over 13 amino acids. Trimming cost V 5 bases and J 2 bases, with 10 bases left between them. Germline assignment: CDR1 SGHAT and CDR2 FQNNGV. The CDR3 spells CASSIGAAYEQYF. The CDR3 coding sequence is TGTGCCAGCAGCATCGGGGCAGCCTACGAGCAGTACTTC.